The rows below give T cell receptor beta chains drawn from one sample of a study of blood T cell repertoires in COVID-19. Some clones are missing from TCRdb's copy, which holds only in-frame ones; the method was immunoSEQ multiplex PCR. The sample consists of hundreds of thousands of clones, 88% of them appearing once. The sequenced material came from PBMCs or T cells enriched from blood (not recorded which). The receptors derive from an older woman in a cohort exposed to, infected with or recovered from COVID-19 (not recorded which). Both conserved end residues are part of each CDR3. A D gene is named only where the DNA matches it firmly. Size is omitted from some rows. Given values are once, few, many or a class for expanded clones.

v_call: TRBV4-2; clone_size: -; j_call: TRBJ2-1; cdr3_length: 15; d_call: -; cdr3_aa: CASSQGSERINEQFF; cdr3_nt: TGTGCCAGCAGCCAAGGTAGTGAGAGAATCAATGAGCAGTTCTTC
v_call: TRBV15; clone_size: -; j_call: TRBJ1-2; cdr3_length: 14; d_call: -; cdr3_aa: CATSRGRGIYGYTF; cdr3_nt: TGTGCCACCAGCAGAGGACGGGGGATATATGGCTACACCTTC
v_call: TRBV4-1; clone_size: once; j_call: TRBJ2-3; cdr3_length: 14; d_call: TRBD2; cdr3_aa: CASSQLLAEDTQYF; cdr3_nt: TGCGCCAGCAGCCAACTACTAGCGGAAGATACGCAGTATTTT
v_call: TRBV6-5; clone_size: -; j_call: TRBJ2-7; cdr3_length: 14; d_call: -; cdr3_aa: CASSRRLGENEQYF; cdr3_nt: TGTGCCAGCAGTAGAAGGTTAGGAGAGAACGAGCAGTACTTC
v_call: TRBV5-1; clone_size: once; j_call: TRBJ2-3; cdr3_length: 15; d_call: -; cdr3_aa: CASSLLEGNTDTQYF; cdr3_nt: TGCGCCAGCAGCTTATTGGAGGGGAACACAGATACGCAGTATTTT
v_call: TRBV30; clone_size: -; j_call: TRBJ1-1; cdr3_length: 15; d_call: -; cdr3_aa: CAWRETGKGNTEAFF; cdr3_nt: TGTGCCTGGAGGGAAACAGGGAAGGGGAACACTGAAGCTTTCTTT
v_call: TRBV10-2; clone_size: -; j_call: TRBJ1-2; cdr3_length: 13; d_call: -; cdr3_aa: CASSEEGIYGYTF; cdr3_nt: TGCGCCAGCAGTGAGGAGGGTATCTATGGCTACACCTTC
v_call: TRBV14; clone_size: -; j_call: TRBJ2-1; cdr3_length: 15; d_call: -; cdr3_aa: CASSQENRMYNEQFF; cdr3_nt: TGTGCCAGCAGCCAAGAAAACAGGATGTACAATGAGCAGTTCTTC
v_call: TRBV4-2; clone_size: -; j_call: TRBJ2-7; cdr3_length: 18; d_call: -; cdr3_aa: CASSQDDRALRGSYEQYF; cdr3_nt: TGTGCCAGCAGCCAAGATGATCGAGCGCTCCGTGGATCCTACGAGCAGTACTTC
v_call: TRBV7-2; clone_size: few; j_call: TRBJ2-1; cdr3_length: 18; d_call: TRBD2; cdr3_aa: CASSRIRGGAASYNEQFF; cdr3_nt: TGTGCCAGCAGTCGAATACGGGGGGGAGCGGCCTCCTACAATGAGCAGTTCTTC
v_call: TRBV11-2; clone_size: -; j_call: TRBJ1-2; cdr3_length: 15; d_call: -; cdr3_aa: CASSLVDSANYGYTF; cdr3_nt: TGTGCCAGCAGCTTAGTCGACAGCGCTAACTATGGCTACACCTTC
v_call: TRBV7-9; clone_size: -; j_call: TRBJ2-7; cdr3_length: 13; d_call: -; cdr3_aa: CASSLLGRYEQYF; cdr3_nt: TGTGCCAGCAGCTTACTTGGCAGGTACGAGCAGTACTTC
v_call: TRBV7-3; clone_size: -; j_call: TRBJ1-6; cdr3_length: 13; d_call: TRBD1; cdr3_aa: CASRDRESSPLHF; cdr3_nt: TGTGCCAGCAGGGACAGGGAAAGTTCACCCCTCCACTTT
v_call: TRBV19; clone_size: -; j_call: TRBJ1-1; cdr3_length: 15; d_call: -; cdr3_aa: CASSRSPTGNTEAFF; cdr3_nt: TGTGCCAGTAGTCGGAGCCCAACAGGGAACACTGAAGCTTTCTTT
v_call: TRBV6-2/TRBV6-3; clone_size: -; j_call: TRBJ2-1; cdr3_length: 12; d_call: -; cdr3_aa: CASSPFYNEQFF; cdr3_nt: TGTGCCAGCAGCCCCTTCTACAATGAGCAGTTCTTC
v_call: TRBV2; clone_size: -; j_call: TRBJ1-1; cdr3_length: 11; d_call: -; cdr3_aa: CASLVNTEAFF; cdr3_nt: TGTGCCAGCTTAGTGAACACTGAAGCTTTCTTT
v_call: TRBV19; clone_size: -; j_call: TRBJ1-5; cdr3_length: 13; d_call: -; cdr3_aa: CASSRQGNQPQHF; cdr3_nt: TGTGCCAGTAGTCGGCAGGGCAATCAGCCCCAGCATTTT
v_call: TRBV6-5; clone_size: -; j_call: TRBJ2-5; cdr3_length: 13; d_call: -; cdr3_aa: CASSNRGGETQYF; cdr3_nt: TGTGCCAGCAGTAACAGGGGGGGGGAGACCCAGTACTTC
v_call: TRBV6-5; clone_size: -; j_call: TRBJ2-7; cdr3_length: 13; d_call: TRBD1; cdr3_aa: CASGDRGRYEQYF; cdr3_nt: TGTGCCAGCGGGGACAGGGGGCGGTACGAGCAGTACTTC
v_call: TRBV27; clone_size: -; j_call: TRBJ2-1; cdr3_length: 15; d_call: TRBD2; cdr3_aa: CASSPLGLAYNEQFF; cdr3_nt: TGTGCCAGCAGCCCGCTGGGACTAGCCTACAATGAGCAGTTCTTC
v_call: TRBV27; clone_size: -; j_call: TRBJ2-1; cdr3_length: 15; d_call: TRBD2; cdr3_aa: CASRGLAGGKNEQFF; cdr3_nt: TGTGCCAGCAGGGGACTAGCGGGAGGGAAAAATGAGCAGTTCTTC
v_call: TRBV24-1; clone_size: -; j_call: TRBJ2-7; cdr3_length: 16; d_call: TRBD1; cdr3_aa: CATSDPGTGDLAEQYF; cdr3_nt: TGTGCCACCAGTGACCCAGGGACAGGGGATTTGGCCGAGCAGTACTTC
v_call: TRBV9; clone_size: -; j_call: TRBJ2-7; cdr3_length: 14; d_call: TRBD1; cdr3_aa: CASSVTGGAYEQYF; cdr3_nt: TGTGCCAGCAGCGTAACAGGGGGCGCGTACGAGCAGTACTTC
v_call: TRBV9; clone_size: -; j_call: TRBJ2-1; cdr3_length: 14; d_call: TRBD2; cdr3_aa: CASSVDGRAGEQFF; cdr3_nt: TGTGCCAGCAGCGTAGACGGGAGGGCCGGGGAGCAGTTCTTC
v_call: TRBV15; clone_size: -; j_call: TRBJ2-3; cdr3_length: 15; d_call: -; cdr3_aa: CATGRGATSTDTQYF; cdr3_nt: TGTGCCACCGGTCGGGGGGCCACAAGCACAGATACGCAGTATTTT
v_call: TRBV28; clone_size: -; j_call: TRBJ2-7; cdr3_length: 12; d_call: TRBD2; cdr3_aa: CASSSSGKGKYF; cdr3_nt: TGTGCCAGCAGTTCTAGCGGGAAAGGGAAGTACTTC
v_call: TRBV30; clone_size: -; j_call: TRBJ2-3; cdr3_length: 17; d_call: TRBD2; cdr3_aa: CAWNKQRTSGSTDTQYF; cdr3_nt: TGTGCCTGGAACAAACAAAGGACTAGCGGGAGCACAGATACGCAGTATTTT
v_call: TRBV4-1; clone_size: -; j_call: TRBJ2-7; cdr3_length: 16; d_call: TRBD2; cdr3_aa: CASSQGTSGNSDEQYF; cdr3_nt: TGCGCCAGCAGCCAAGGGACTAGCGGGAACTCCGACGAGCAGTACTTC
v_call: TRBV6-2/TRBV6-3; clone_size: -; j_call: TRBJ1-4; cdr3_length: 16; d_call: -; cdr3_aa: CASSLGQLATNEKLFF; cdr3_nt: TGTGCCAGCAGCCTCGGACAGCTCGCAACTAATGAAAAACTGTTTTTT
v_call: TRBV7-2; clone_size: -; j_call: TRBJ2-7; cdr3_length: 15; d_call: TRBD2; cdr3_aa: CASSFSGPSSYEQYF; cdr3_nt: TGTGCCAGCAGCTTTAGCGGGCCAAGCTCCTACGAGCAGTACTTC
v_call: TRBV10-1; clone_size: -; j_call: TRBJ1-1; cdr3_length: 15; d_call: -; cdr3_aa: CASSESRAANTEAFF; cdr3_nt: TGCGCCAGCAGTGAGAGCAGGGCGGCGAACACTGAAGCTTTCTTT
v_call: TRBV19; clone_size: -; j_call: TRBJ2-7; cdr3_length: 13; d_call: TRBD1; cdr3_aa: CASSHRGSYEQYF; cdr3_nt: TGTGCCAGTAGCCACAGGGGGTCCTACGAGCAGTACTTC
v_call: TRBV6-6; clone_size: -; j_call: TRBJ1-5; cdr3_length: 15; d_call: -; cdr3_aa: CASSYSLGVWQPQHF; cdr3_nt: TGTGCCAGCAGTTACTCGTTGGGAGTTTGGCAGCCCCAGCATTTT